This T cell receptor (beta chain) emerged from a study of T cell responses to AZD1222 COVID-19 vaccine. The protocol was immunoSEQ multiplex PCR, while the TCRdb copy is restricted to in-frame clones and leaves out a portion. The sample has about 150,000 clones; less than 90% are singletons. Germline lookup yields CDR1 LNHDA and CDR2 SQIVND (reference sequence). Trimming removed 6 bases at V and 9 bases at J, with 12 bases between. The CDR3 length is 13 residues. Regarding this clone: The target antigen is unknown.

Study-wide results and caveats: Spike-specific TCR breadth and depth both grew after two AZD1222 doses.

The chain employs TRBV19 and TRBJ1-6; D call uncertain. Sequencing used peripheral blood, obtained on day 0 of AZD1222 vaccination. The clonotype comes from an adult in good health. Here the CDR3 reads CASRRLGGSPLHF. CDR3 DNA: TGTGCCAGTAGGCGATTAGGCGGTTCACCCCTCCACTTT.